This T cell receptor (beta chain) came from a study of blood T cell repertoires in COVID-19. The repertoire was sequenced with immunoSEQ multiplex PCR; TCRdb's copy has only in-frame clones and lacks some. The profile shows approximately 82,000 clones, 80% to 95% of them singletons. Trimming took off 5 bases at V and 4 bases at J, with 13 bases between the two ends. The CDR3 runs to 14 residues. In germline, CDR1 is KGHDR, CDR2 SFDVKD. The rearrangement joins TRBV24-1 to TRBJ1-2; D is perhaps TRBD1 (6 bases). The clonotype was recovered from a woman aged 55-69 years with active COVID-19. Sequencing input: peripheral blood. The CDR3 here is CATSGLDRSYGYTF. CDR3 nucleotide sequence: TGTGCCACCAGTGGCCTCGACAGGAGCTATGGCTACACCTTC.